This entry describes one T cell receptor (beta chain). The data belong to a study of shared T cell receptors in the human thymus. Profiled with immunoSEQ multiplex PCR; TCRdb holds only in-frame clones, not every one. This repertoire shows 720,000 or so clones, 80% to 90% found once; its top ten account for around 0.0094%. V was shortened by 5 bases and J by 1 base, with 11 bases between the two germline ends. CDR1 and CDR2 (germline): WNHNN, SYGVQD (reference sequence). This CDR3 has 15 amino acids. The data also belong to a second study, concerning human thymus T cells. That paper notes: Resections from corrective heart surgery supplied the thymus tissue.

This rearrangement joins TRBV10-1 to TRBJ2-2; possible D gene TRBD1, 6 bases. The sequenced sample consisted of thymocytes. The sequence was obtained from a girl under three years old with a congenital heart defect. The DNA of the CDR3 is TGCGCCAGCAGTCAAACGGGACAGAACACCGGGGAGCTGTTTTTT. This translates into CASSQTGQNTGELFF.